This entry lists 11 T cell receptor beta chains sequenced from one sample in a study of shared clonotypes between healthy human individuals (dated by TCRdb to 2018 to 2021). CD8 naive samples were CD45RO-negative cells positively selected for CCR7, giving a CD45RA+CCR7+ population that excluded TemRA cells. The library was prepared using the immunoSEQ multiplex PCR assay. TCRdb stores this immuneACCESS table with in-frame sequences only. Part of the clones is absent; in the studies checked, under half of the shortfall reflects unresolved V genes, and no reason is known for the rest. The sample includes roughly 850,000 clones, with approximately 96% observed a single time. In total, the top ten clones hold under 0.25% of the sample. Material for sequencing was naive CD8+ T cells sorted from blood. Sample cell subset or site, as interpreted from the label and publication: CD45RA+CCR7+. All receptors come from a man in his thirties or forties in good health.

This rearrangement joins TRBV9 to TRBJ2-7; 11 bases agree with TRBD2. CDR1 SGDLS and CDR2 YYNGEE come from the germline V gene. With 3 bases clipped from V and 0 bases from J, the junction kept 5 bases outside the gene matches. The CDR3 loop spans 16 amino acids. The CDR3 is CASSGEGTSGSYEQYF. The CDR3 coding sequence is TGTGCCAGCAGCGGCGAGGGGACTAGCGGCTCCTACGAGCAGTACTTC.

The V and J genes are TRBV7-6 and TRBJ2-7; D gene uncertain. CDR1 and CDR2 (germline): SGHVS, FNYEAQ. The ends were cut back, 4 bases at V and 0 bases at J, with 13 bases in the middle. The length of the CDR3 is 15 residues. The CDR3 coding sequence is TGTGCCAGCAGCTCAAGCCCCTCAGGCTCCTACGAGCAGTACTTC. Its translation: CASSSSPSGSYEQYF.

The chain employs TRBV29-1 and TRBJ2-7, with D possibly matching TRBD2 (5 bases). The germline gives CDR1 SQVTM, CDR2 ANQGSEA. Trimming removed 5 bases at V and 2 bases at J, with 16 bases between. The CDR3 runs to 14 residues. This chain's CDR3 is CSVLATDFPYEQYF. The CDR3 DNA follows: TGCAGCGTTCTAGCTACAGATTTTCCCTACGAGCAGTACTTC.

In this sample, this clone turned up once. The J gene is TRBJ1-3, the V gene TRBV13; D call uncertain. This CDR3 has 13 residues. Germline V gene sequence: CDR1 PRHDT, CDR2 FYEKMQ (reference sequence). Trimming removed 10 bases at V and 4 bases at J, with 14 bases between. The CDR3, as DNA: TGTGCCATCTCCAGTGTTGGCGGAAACACCATATATTTT. Translated, it gives CAISSVGGNTIYF. The full variable domain, with the rest looked up from reference TRBV13 and TRBJ1-3, is AAGVIQSPRHLIKEKRETATLKCYPIPRHDTVYWYQQGPGQDPQFLISFYEKMQSDKGSIPDRFSAQQFSDYHSELNMSSLELGDSALYFCAISSVGGNTIYFGEGSWLTVV.

This clone has only one observation. The V call is TRBV14, the J call TRBJ2-7, with TRBD1 matching over 8 bases. The germline V gene has CDR1 SGHDN and CDR2 FVKESK. The CDR3 extends over 14 amino acids. The trim removed 5 bases at V and 3 bases at J, leaving 6 bases unmatched. CDR3: CASSERDRLYEQYF. The CDR3 coding sequence is TGTGCCAGCAGCGAACGGGACAGGCTCTACGAGCAGTACTTC.

V and J are TRBV5-6 and TRBJ2-7, with 9 bases identical to TRBD1. In germline, CDR1 is SGHDT, CDR2 YYEEEE. This CDR3 contains 15 residues. After removal of 4 bases from V and 5 bases from J, the junction contained 10 bases not matched to a gene. The CDR3 loop reads CASSGDRVKAHEQYF. The CDR3 DNA follows: TGTGCCAGCAGCGGGGACAGGGTTAAGGCCCACGAGCAGTACTTC.

This chain joins TRBV30 and TRBJ2-5; maybe TRBD1 (6 bases). Germline V gene lookup returns CDR1 GTSNPN and CDR2 SVGIG (reference sequence). The CDR3 is 12 residues long. V dropped 6 bases and J dropped 2 bases, with 10 bases sitting between them. The CDR3 here is CACVDRQETQYF. The DNA for the CDR3 is TGTGCCTGTGTGGACAGACAAGAGACCCAGTACTTC.

The genes are TRBV4-1 and TRBJ1-2; D possibly corresponds to TRBD1 (6 bases). The germline V and J ends were trimmed by 1 base and 8 bases, with 14 bases remaining between them. CDR1 MGHRA and CDR2 YSYEKL come from the germline V gene. The CDR3 consists of 14 residues. The CDR3 loop reads CASSQVGGLEGYTF. CDR3 bases: TGCGCCAGCAGCCAAGTAGGGGGTCTGGAGGGCTACACCTTC.

This clone was observed a single time. V and J are TRBV7-9 and TRBJ2-7; 7 nucleotides line up with TRBD1. Germline loops: CDR1 SEHNR, CDR2 FQNEAQ (reference sequence). This CDR3 comprises 15 residues. V gave up 4 bases and J gave up 0 bases; unmatched junction bases: 6. The CDR3 protein is CASSYTGEISYEQYF. CDR3 nucleotide sequence: TGTGCCAGCAGCTACACAGGGGAGATCTCCTACGAGCAGTACTTC.

V gene TRBV5-6 combines with J gene TRBJ2-6, with D possibly matching TRBD2 (6 bases). The CDR3 spans 18 residues. Germline V lookup: CDR1 SGHDT, CDR2 YYEEEE. V was cut by 4 bases and J by 0 bases, with 17 bases left in between. This chain's CDR3 is CASSPTPSEVSGANVLTF. In nucleotides, the CDR3 is TGTGCCAGCAGCCCAACCCCTAGCGAGGTCTCTGGGGCCAACGTCCTGACTTTC.

This clone showed up just once. The chain has TRBV27 and TRBJ2-5, with D perhaps matching TRBD1 (6 bases). The CDR3 spans 17 residues. Trimming cost V 4 bases and J 2 bases, with 20 bases left between them. The germline V gene encodes CDR1 MNHEY and CDR2 SMNVEV (reference sequence). The CDR3 region has the DNA TGTGCCAGCAGTTCAACCCCAACAGGGTGGGGTCAAGAGACCCAGTACTTC. Translated, it gives CASSSTPTGWGQETQYF.